A single count supports the clone carrying this T cell receptor (beta chain). Other DNA variants within this sample encode the same CDR3. These data belong to a study of blood T cell repertoires in COVID-19. TCRdb keeps only in-frame clones here, not all; method: immunoSEQ multiplex PCR. Found here are over 250,000 clones, roughly 80% of them singletons; the top ten hold about 5%. The CDR3 covers 13 residues. Germline V gene data show CDR1 as SGHVS and CDR2 as FQNEAQ. The germline V and J ends were trimmed by 3 bases and 1 base, with 6 bases remaining between them. This chain links TRBV7-8 with TRBJ1-1, with D possibly being TRBD1 (5 bases). The origin of this receptor is a man aged 35-49 years who had been exposed to COVID-19. Input material: PBMCs or T cells enriched from blood (not recorded which). CDR3 sequence: CASSLGQNTEAFF. The CDR3 coding sequence is TGTGCCAGCAGCTTGGGGCAGAACACTGAAGCTTTCTTT. Full variable domain (missing parts from reference TRBV7-8 and TRBJ1-1): GAGVSQSPRYKVAKRGQDVALRCDPISGHVSLFWYQQALGQGPEFLTYFQNEAQLDKSGLPSDRFFAERPEGSVSTLKIQRTQQEDSAVYLCASSLGQNTEAFFGQGTRLTVV.